The next 16 T cell receptor beta chains were all read from a single sample in a study of CD8+CD57+ T cells in acquired aplastic anemia. TCR beta VDJ and CDR3 profiles were obtained from a genomic DNA template. TCRdb reprocessed the reads with MiXCR, giving one entry per CDR3 protein. The sample lists around 200,000 distinct CDR3 sequences; about 44% were seen once. In patients chosen for sequencing, flow cytometry had shown CD8+CD57+ cell expansion. The sequencing sample was made of sorted CD4+, CD8+, or CD8+CD57+ T cells (not recorded which) from PBMCs. The receptors were gathered from a human donor with aplastic anemia.

This clonotype was observed many times. The chain links TRBV6-5 to TRBJ1-1; D ambiguous. The CDR3 covers 15 residues. V was clipped by 2 bases and J by 4 bases, with 14 bases between them. Per germline, CDR1 MNHEY and CDR2 SVGAGI. CDR3 sequence: CASSYKWRASTEAFF. DNA of the CDR3: TGTGCCAGCAGTTACAAATGGCGGGCGAGCACTGAAGCTTTCTTT.

This clonotype occurred many times. This sequence joins TRBV5-1 and TRBJ2-1, with TRBD2 identical over 14 bases. Trimming at V came to 3 bases and at J to 10 bases, leaving 3 bases not matched to a gene. The CDR3 runs to 14 residues. In germline, CDR1 is SGHRS, CDR2 YFSETQ. The CDR3 here is CASSSGTSGGEQFF. The CDR3 DNA reads TGCGCCAGCAGCTCAGGGACTAGCGGGGGAGAGCAGTTCTTC.

The chain joins TRBV12-3 or TRBV12-4 to TRBJ2-3, with D unclear. The CDR3 has 16 amino acids. Trimming took off 5 bases at V and 11 bases at J, with 26 bases between the two ends. Here the CDR3 DNA reads TGTGCCAGCAGTCCCTCGACGCAAGGGATTCCCATTTGGCAGTATTTT. Residues: CASSPSTQGIPIWQYF.

The chain uses TRBV5-1 and TRBJ1-4, with D maybe TRBD1 (6 bases). CDR1 is SGHRS and CDR2 is YFSETQ in the germline V gene. The CDR3 runs 17 residues. The V gene lost 3 bases and the J gene lost 3 bases, with 18 bases spanning the gap. CDR3 sequence reads: CASSWDTSPQSNEKLFF. CDR3 DNA: TGCGCCAGCAGCTGGGACACATCCCCACAGTCTAATGAAAAACTGTTTTTT.

Many counts were recorded for this clonotype. V usage is TRBV20-1 and J usage is TRBJ1-5; 7 nucleotides align to TRBD1. V shed 1 base and J 4 bases; nucleotides not matched to a gene: 1. Per germline, CDR1 DFQATT and CDR2 SNEGSKA (reference sequence). CDR3 length equals 13 residues. For the CDR3, the DNA is TGCAGTGCTAGAGGACAGGGTAATCAGCCCCAGCATTTT. It specifies CSARGQGNQPQHF.

The gene calls are TRBV2 and TRBJ2-2; 7 bases fit TRBD1. The CDR3 extends over 21 amino acids. CDR1 is SNHLY and CDR2 is FYNNEI in the germline V gene. V shed 2 bases, J shed 5 bases, and the junction held 23 bases outside the gene matches. CDR3 region: CASSETPPGRTGARATGELFF. The CDR3 DNA reads as TGTGCCAGCAGTGAAACCCCCCCCGGGCGGACAGGCGCGCGCGCGACCGGGGAGCTGTTTTTT.

This clonotype occurred many times. This chain uses TRBV5-1 with TRBJ2-7; D is unclear. CDR1 and CDR2 from the germline V gene are SGHRS and YFSETQ. Trimming stripped 2 bases from V and 3 bases from J, with 9 bases between. The CDR3 extends over 13 amino acids. CDR3 coding DNA: TGCGCCAGCAGCTTCGAGGTAAGCTACGAGCAGTACTTC. Its protein is CASSFEVSYEQYF.

This chain connects TRBV9 to TRBJ1-3; D is unresolved. V dropped 0 bases and J dropped 0 bases, with 7 bases sitting between them. The CDR3 is 15 amino acids. Germline CDR1 SGDLS, CDR2 YYNGEE. CDR3 region: CASSVDWSSGNTIYF. The CDR3 bases are TGTGCCAGCAGCGTAGACTGGAGCTCTGGAAACACCATATATTTT.

The V call is TRBV25-1, the J call TRBJ1-6, with D perhaps matching TRBD1 (5 bases). The CDR3 loop spans 17 amino acids. The germline V gene has CDR1 MGHDK and CDR2 SYGVNS. V shed 2 bases and J shed 3 bases, with 14 bases lying between them. The CDR3 protein is CASSESRGTDYNSPLHF. The CDR3 DNA reads TGTGCCAGCAGTGAAAGCCGGGGGACTGACTATAATTCACCCCTCCACTTT.

The rearrangement joins TRBV5-4 to TRBJ2-7; a weak D match, TRBD2 (6 bases). Germline loops: CDR1 SGHNT, CDR2 YYREEE (reference sequence). This CDR3 is built from 14 residues. Trimming stripped 4 bases from V and 3 bases from J, with 14 bases between. The CDR3 region is CASSPRDGSYEQYF. In nucleotides, the CDR3 is TGTGCCAGCAGCCCGCGGGACGGCAGCTACGAGCAGTACTTC.

A note on this clonotype: A read error may account for a junction end that differs from germline. The V and J genes are TRBV2 and TRBJ1-4; unclear D gene. Germline V lookup: CDR1 SNHLY, CDR2 FYNNEI. The CDR3 totals 13 residues. The CDR3 loop is CASQREPKEKLFF. The CDR3 coding sequence is TGTGCCAGCCAGAGGGAACCTAAAGAAAAACTGTTTTTT.

This chain connects TRBV10-3 to TRBJ1-4; 9 bases match TRBD1. CDR3 size: 13 residues. The germline gives CDR1 ENHRY, CDR2 SYGVKD. V shed 6 bases and J 5 bases; nucleotides not matched to a gene: 1. The CDR3 DNA reads TGTGCCATCAGGACAGGGGGGAATGAAAAACTGTTTTTT. It encodes CAIRTGGNEKLFF.

This clonotype was picked up many times. The chain combines TRBV11-2 with TRBJ1-2, with D tentatively TRBD1 (6 bases). The CDR3 is 16 residues long. Germline lookup yields CDR1 SGHAT and CDR2 FQNNGV. Between the trimmed V and J ends, which lost 4 bases and 4 bases, there was a span of 19 bases. CDR3 sequence reads: CASSSLSRGGSYGYTF. The CDR3 nucleotides read TGTGCCAGCAGCTCATTGAGCAGGGGCGGAAGCTATGGCTACACCTTC.

V gene TRBV12-3 or TRBV12-4 combines with J gene TRBJ1-3; D is unclear. The CDR3 runs to 14 residues. V was clipped by 3 bases and J by 2 bases, with 8 bases between them. In DNA form, the CDR3 reads TGTGCCAGCAGTTTTTCCGGGACTGGAAACACCATATATTTT. Translation gives CASSFSGTGNTIYF.

This clonotype was seen at least ten times. The chain recombines TRBV5-1 with TRBJ1-6; no reliable D call. Between the trimmed V and J ends, which lost 6 bases and 9 bases, there was a span of 19 bases. The germline V gene has CDR1 SGHRS and CDR2 YFSETQ. The length of the CDR3 is 15 residues. CDR3 DNA sequence: TGCGCCAGCAACCAATCCCCGGGAGGAAGTTCACCCCTCCACTTT. Translation: CASNQSPGGSSPLHF.

The rearrangement links TRBV19 to TRBJ2-7; TRBD1 matches 9 bases. The germline gives CDR1 LNHDA, CDR2 SQIVND (reference sequence). J lost 5 bases, V lost 5 bases, and 13 bases had no gene match. The CDR3 consists of 16 residues. CDR3 nucleotides: TGTGCCAGTAGTGTCCCCCCGGGGACAGGGTCCCACGAGCAGTACTTC. This codes for CASSVPPGTGSHEQYF. Looking up the rest from reference TRBV19 and TRBJ2-7 gives the full variable domain: DGGITQSPKYLFRKEGQNVTLSCEQNLNHDAMYWYRQDPGQGLRLIYYSQIVNDFQKGDIAEGYSVSREKKESFPLTVTSAQKNPTAFYLCASSVPPGTGSHEQYFGPGTRLTVT.